This T cell receptor beta chain was sequenced in a study of a mutant IDH1 vaccine in newly diagnosed glioma. With 2 bases clipped from V and 8 bases from J, the junction kept 7 bases outside the gene matches. Germline V gene data show CDR1 as GTSNPN and CDR2 as SVGIG (reference sequence). This CDR3 is built from 14 residues. Using immunoSEQ multiplex PCR, the repertoire was profiled, and TCRdb retains in-frame clones only, with some absent. Of around 50,000 clones in the sample, over 75% are singletons; the top ten hold roughly 5.2%. Comment on this clone: Antigen: not known.

Time point in this sample: week 5, during vaccination. The vaccine gave 300 ug of a 20-mer mutant IDH1 peptide subcutaneously per dose. The sequence was collected from a man aged 45-65 years with glioma. The material was PBMCs, obtained from a glioma patient whose treatment included an IDH1 peptide vaccine. This chain joins TRBV30 and TRBJ2-1, with 9 nucleotides matching TRBD1. CDR3 amino acids: CAWSLGQGIYEQFF. The CDR3 nucleotides are TGTGCCTGGAGTTTAGGACAGGGGATCTATGAGCAGTTCTTC.